These 29 T cell receptor beta chains were sequenced from one sample in a study of cytomegalovirus exposure and HLA in healthy donors. The PCR made use of 60 Vbeta and 13 Jbeta primers. Sequencing was performed with immunoSEQ multiplex PCR; in TCRdb, only in-frame clones are kept and a portion is missing. The sample records some 160,000 clones, around 77% being singletons. Material for sequencing was PBMCs. The receptors come from a man between 50 and 59 years old in good health and CMV-seropositive.

The V gene is TRBV10-1, the J gene TRBJ2-7; TRBD1 matches 9 bases. From germline, CDR1 is WNHNN and CDR2 SYGVQD (reference sequence). The CDR3 runs 12 residues. The ends lost 8 bases at V and 1 base at J; junction bases unmatched: 0. In nucleotides, the CDR3 is TGCGCCAGCGGACAGGGGTCCTACGAGCAGTACTTC. Residues: CASGQGSYEQYF.

This clone has only a few counts. V usage is TRBV7-2 and J usage is TRBJ1-4, with a possible D match to TRBD1 (6 bases). The germline gives CDR1 SGHTA, CDR2 FQGNSA. This CDR3 region has 16 residues. V shed 1 base and J shed 7 bases, with 16 bases lying between them. CDR3 in amino acids: CASSLGDTLRSEKLFF. CDR3 DNA sequence: TGTGCCAGCAGCTTAGGGGACACCCTAAGGAGTGAAAAACTGTTTTTT.

This rearrangement joins TRBV5-4 to TRBJ2-1; 8 nucleotides agree with TRBD2. The V and J ends lost 4 bases and 4 bases, in that order; junction bases with no gene match: 7. Per germline, CDR1 SGHNT and CDR2 YYREEE (reference sequence). The CDR3 covers 15 residues. Written as DNA, the CDR3 is TGTGCCAGCAGCCCAAGCGGGGGCCCTTACAATGAGCAGTTCTTC. Translating it yields CASSPSGGPYNEQFF.

This rearrangement joins TRBV27 to TRBJ2-5; tentative D call: TRBD2 (5 bases). The DNA end is a closer match to TRBJ2-7, so the J assignment may be wrong. The germline CDR1 and CDR2 sequences are MNHEY and SMNVEV (reference sequence). The CDR3 is made up of 14 amino acids. The DNA for the CDR3 is TGTGCCAGCAGTTTAAGCGGTATCTCCTACGAGCAGTACTTC. Residues: CASSLSGISYEQYF.

The chain carries TRBV7-2 and TRBJ2-1, with 9 bases aligning to TRBD2. The CDR3 runs to 16 residues. The V and J ends lost 1 base and 4 bases, in that order; junction bases with no gene match: 5. CDR1 is SGHTA and CDR2 is FQGNSA in the germline V gene. The CDR3 region is CASSLDGAGGYNEQFF. The CDR3 DNA reads as TGTGCCAGCAGCTTAGATGGAGCGGGGGGTTACAATGAGCAGTTCTTC.

V and J are TRBV13 and TRBJ2-1; TRBD2 agrees at 8 bases. V was pared by 5 bases and J by 14 bases, with 8 bases of the junction left unmatched. Germline CDR1 PRHDT, CDR2 FYEKMQ (reference sequence). The CDR3 loop spans 12 amino acids. CDR3 sequence reads: CASSTPGTREFF. The CDR3 DNA reads TGTGCCAGCAGCACACCCGGGACTAGGGAGTTCTTC.

The table lists this clone with a few counts. The chain couples TRBV29-1 to TRBJ2-2; D perhaps matches TRBD1 (5 bases). The germline V gene has CDR1 SQVTM and CDR2 ANQGSEA. Trimming pared 3 bases from V and 2 bases from J, leaving 13 bases between. CDR3 size: 15 residues. In nucleotides, the CDR3 is TGCAGCGTTGAGTGCCAGGGATTCAACACCGGGGAGCTGTTTTTT. Protein sequence: CSVECQGFNTGELFF.

This clone was seen a few times. This chain uses TRBV5-4 with TRBJ1-1; D gene ambiguous. V was trimmed by 4 bases and J by 3 bases, leaving 10 bases between them. The CDR3 extends over 13 amino acids. CDR1 is SGHNT, CDR2 YYREEE, per germline (reference sequence). This chain's CDR3 is CASSEGYYTEAFF. The CDR3, as DNA: TGTGCCAGCAGCGAGGGCTACTACACTGAAGCTTTCTTT. Combining the CDR3 with reference TRBV5-4 and TRBJ1-1 gives the whole variable domain ETGVTQSPTHLIKTRGQQVTLRCSSQSGHNTVSWYQQALGQGPQFIFQYYREEENGRGNFPPRFSGLQFPNYSSELNVNALELDDSALYLCASSEGYYTEAFFGQGTRLTVV.

This clone was seen just once. This chain links TRBV7-2 with TRBJ1-5, with D uncertain. V was clipped by 5 bases and J by 4 bases, with 9 bases between them. The CDR3 covers 13 residues. Germline lookup yields CDR1 SGHTA and CDR2 FQGNSA. This CDR3 is CASSRELNQPQHF. Here the CDR3 DNA reads TGTGCCAGCAGCCGGGAACTAAATCAGCCCCAGCATTTT.

The rearrangement joins TRBV5-1 to TRBJ2-3; 11 nucleotides match TRBD2. Germline CDR1 is SGHRS and CDR2 is YFSETQ. CDR3 size: 16 residues. Trimming cost V 0 bases and J 4 bases; bases outside gene matches: 4. CDR3 nucleotides: TGCGCCAGCAGCTTGGACGGGACTAGCGGCGCAGATACGCAGTATTTT. As protein: CASSLDGTSGADTQYF.

Only a few counts were recorded for this clone. J is TRBJ1-2 and V is TRBV7-8; 8 bases fit TRBD1. Germline assignment: CDR1 SGHVS and CDR2 FQNEAQ. The junction had 5 bases not matched to a gene; V was cut back by 2 bases and J by 3 bases. CDR3 length equals 15 residues. The CDR3: CASSLTQGADYGYTF. DNA of the CDR3: TGTGCCAGCAGCTTAACCCAGGGGGCAGACTATGGCTACACCTTC.

As to this clone: Distinct nucleotide sequences in the sample also encode this CDR3. The CDR3 spells CASSLAGGNQPQHF. For the CDR3, the DNA is TGCGCCAGCAGCTTGGCCGGGGGGAATCAGCCCCAGCATTTT. The J gene is TRBJ1-5, the V gene TRBV5-1, with a weak D call TRBD1 (5 bases). CDR1 and CDR2 (germline): SGHRS, YFSETQ. V gave up 0 bases and J gave up 4 bases, with 8 bases separating them. The CDR3 runs to 14 residues.

The chain has TRBV7-2 and TRBJ2-1; 8 nucleotides line up with TRBD2. V lost 5 bases, J lost 6 bases, and 9 bases stayed unmatched. This CDR3 is 15 amino acids long. The germline V gene encodes CDR1 SGHTA and CDR2 FQGNSA. The CDR3 DNA follows: TGTGCCAGCAGCCAAAGCGGGGGACTTGTCAATGAGCAGTTCTTC. Its protein is CASSQSGGLVNEQFF.

Here the CDR3 DNA reads TGCGCCAGCACGGGACAGTTGACAGATACGCAGTATTTT. It codes for CASTGQLTDTQYF. The gene calls are TRBV10-1 and TRBJ2-3; 7 bases fit TRBD1. V shed 7 bases, J shed 3 bases, and the junction held 4 bases outside the gene matches. The germline CDR1 and CDR2 sequences are WNHNN and SYGVQD (reference sequence). CDR3 size: 13 residues.

The V gene is TRBV9, the J gene TRBJ2-3; TRBD2 aligns across 9 bases. V lost 2 bases to trimming and J lost 4 bases; unmatched junction nucleotides: 8. Germline loops: CDR1 SGDLS, CDR2 YYNGEE. The CDR3 loop spans 16 amino acids. CDR3 loop: CASSVGLAGLADTQYF. The CDR3, as DNA: TGTGCCAGCAGCGTGGGACTAGCTGGGCTGGCAGATACGCAGTATTTT.

The rearrangement joins TRBV7-3 to TRBJ2-2; D uncertain. Germline V gives CDR1 SGHTA, CDR2 FQGTGA. Trimming removed 0 bases at V and 5 bases at J, with 16 bases between. CDR3 length: 17 amino acids. CDR3 nucleotide sequence: TGTGCCAGCAGCTTAACCCCGAGAGCGCGTGGGACCGGGGAGCTGTTTTTT. It specifies CASSLTPRARGTGELFF. The variable domain in full, completed from reference TRBV7-3 and TRBJ2-2, reads GAGVSQTPSNKVTEKGKYVELRCDPISGHTALYWYRQSLGQGPEFLIYFQGTGAADDSGLPNDRFFAVRPEGSVSTLKIQRTERGDSAVYLCASSLTPRARGTGELFFGEGSRLTVL.

The V and J genes are TRBV9 and TRBJ2-3; 12 nucleotides match TRBD2. The V gene's germline CDR1 is SGDLS and CDR2 YYNGEE. The V and J ends lost 6 bases and 0 bases, in that order; junction bases with no gene match: 5. CDR3 size: 16 residues. The CDR3 is CASTPSGGASTDTQYF. The CDR3 bases are TGTGCCAGCACCCCTAGCGGGGGGGCTAGCACAGATACGCAGTATTTT.

The genes are TRBV28 and TRBJ1-2; a possible D gene is TRBD1 (5 bases). V was pared by 4 bases and J by 3 bases, with 12 bases between. Germline V gene sequence: CDR1 MDHEN, CDR2 SYDVKM. The CDR3 runs 14 residues. CDR3: CASSYLQVYYGYTF. As DNA, the CDR3 is TGTGCCAGCAGTTACTTACAGGTGTACTATGGCTACACCTTC.

The rearrangement links TRBV7-8 to TRBJ2-1; TRBD1 aligns across 7 bases. This CDR3 spans 17 amino acids. The trim removed 6 bases at V and 7 bases at J, leaving 18 bases unmatched. CDR1 and CDR2 (germline): SGHVS, FQNEAQ. CDR3 sequence reads: CASRAIIDRENWNEQFF. CDR3 coding DNA: TGTGCCAGCAGGGCTATAATTGACAGGGAGAATTGGAATGAGCAGTTCTTC.

The chain uses TRBV27 and TRBJ2-3; 7 nucleotides align to TRBD1. The V and J ends lost 6 bases and 1 base, in that order; junction bases with no gene match: 10. The CDR3 length is 16 residues. Germline CDR1 MNHEY, CDR2 SMNVEV (reference sequence). CDR3 nucleotides: TGTGCCAGCAGCCACGACAGGGTAATCGGCACAGATACGCAGTATTTT. Amino acid sequence: CASSHDRVIGTDTQYF.

This clone showed up just a few times. The chain has TRBV19 and TRBJ2-5; 12 bases line up with TRBD1. V trimming: 6 bases; J trimming: 6 bases; junction bases outside the gene matches: 5. This CDR3 comprises 14 residues. In germline, CDR1 is LNHDA, CDR2 SQIVND (reference sequence). DNA for the CDR3: TGTGCCAGTAGGGCCGGGACAGGGGGCAAGACCCAGTACTTC. Translation gives CASRAGTGGKTQYF.

This rearrangement joins TRBV5-5 to TRBJ2-1, with TRBD2 matching 10 bases. The V segment lost 2 bases and the J segment 6 bases; nucleotides outside the gene matches: 5. Germline-derived CDR1 and CDR2 are SGHKS and YYEKEE (reference sequence). The CDR3 totals 15 residues. The CDR3 protein is CASSLGSGGFNEQFF. The CDR3 DNA follows: TGTGCCAGCAGCTTAGGTAGCGGGGGGTTCAATGAGCAGTTCTTC.

The gene calls are TRBV4-1 and TRBJ1-6; D gene unclear. The CDR3 covers 17 residues. V was cut by 4 bases and J by 5 bases, with 18 bases left in between. Germline CDR1 is MGHRA and CDR2 is YSYEKL. The CDR3 bases are TGCGCCAGCAGCCCTACCTTCTCTGTAGTAGATAATTCACCCCTCCACTTT. It yields the protein CASSPTFSVVDNSPLHF.

The chain couples TRBV4-1 to TRBJ1-4; no firm D call. Trimming pared 0 bases from V and 1 base from J, leaving 6 bases between. Germline V gene data show CDR1 as MGHRA and CDR2 as YSYEKL. This CDR3 has 15 amino acids. The CDR3 here is CASSQDAGTNEKLFF. CDR3 in DNA: TGCGCCAGCAGCCAAGACGCGGGAACTAATGAAAAACTGTTTTTT.

This chain joins TRBV5-6 and TRBJ2-1; 9 bases match TRBD1. Germline V CDR1 and CDR2: SGHDT, YYEEEE. The CDR3 consists of 15 residues. After removal of 4 bases from V and 7 bases from J, the junction contained 9 bases not matched to a gene. CDR3: CASSPTGQGWNEQFF. The CDR3 DNA follows: TGTGCCAGCAGCCCAACGGGACAGGGCTGGAATGAGCAGTTCTTC.

This clone was found a few times. This chain links TRBV6-4 with TRBJ2-1; TRBD2 matches at 13 bases. V gave up 0 bases and J gave up 7 bases; unmatched junction bases: 3. In germline, CDR1 is MRHNA, CDR2 SNTAGT. The CDR3 has 16 amino acids. The CDR3 region is CASSDSTSGGRNEQFF. CDR3 nucleotides: TGTGCCAGCAGTGACTCGACTAGCGGGGGGAGAAATGAGCAGTTCTTC.

V is TRBV12-5 and J is TRBJ2-1, with 11 bases identical to TRBD2. CDR3 length equals 15 residues. Trimming cost V 7 bases and J 2 bases; bases outside gene matches: 4. Germline V gene sequence: CDR1 LGHNT, CDR2 FRNRAP. CDR3 region: CASEPSGGPYNEQFF. CDR3 coding DNA: TGTGCTAGTGAGCCTAGCGGGGGGCCCTACAATGAGCAGTTCTTC.

The chain combines TRBV5-4 with TRBJ1-2; no definite D call. Germline CDR1 SGHNT, CDR2 YYREEE (reference sequence). The CDR3 totals 15 residues. Between the trimmed V and J ends, which lost 2 bases and 5 bases, there was a span of 16 bases. The CDR3 nucleotides read TGTGCCAGCAGCTTTTTGCAGGCCTCTGAATATGGCTACACCTTC. Encoded protein: CASSFLQASEYGYTF.

This clone occurred once. V and J are TRBV7-9 and TRBJ1-1; possibly TRBD1 for D (5 bases). CDR1 and CDR2 from the germline V gene are SEHNR and FQNEAQ (reference sequence). There are 15 residues in the CDR3. Between the trimmed V and J ends, which lost 5 bases and 0 bases, there was a span of 13 bases. CDR3 sequence: CASSVTTALNTEAFF. The CDR3 DNA reads TGTGCCAGCAGCGTAACGACAGCCTTGAACACTGAAGCTTTCTTT.